The rows below give T cell receptor beta chains drawn from one sample of a study of cytomegalovirus exposure and HLA in healthy donors. Only in-frame clones appear in the TCRdb table, and some are missing; sequencing was by immunoSEQ multiplex PCR. In the table there are some 180,000 clones, 75% to 90% of which are singletons. The sample consisted of PBMCs. The receptors shown here come from a girl between 10 and 17 years old in good health and CMV-seropositive. Both conserved end residues are part of each CDR3. A D gene is named only where the DNA matches it firmly. Clone size is not always given. Where it is, it says once, few, many or a class for expanded clones.

CDR3aa: CSVVTVLPYEQYF; CDR3nt: TGCAGCGTTGTCACAGTTCTACCCTACGAGCAGTACTTC; abundance: NA; d_gene: NA; j_gene: TRBJ2-7; v_gene: TRBV29-1
CDR3aa: CASSQVSGGRQPQHF; CDR3nt: TGTGCCAGCAGCCAAGTGTCTGGGGGCAGACAGCCCCAGCATTTT; abundance: NA; d_gene: NA; j_gene: TRBJ1-5; v_gene: TRBV4-2
CDR3aa: CASSPRRGSAYNEQFF; CDR3nt: TGTGCCAGCAGCCCACGAAGGGGGTCAGCCTACAATGAGCAGTTCTTC; abundance: NA; d_gene: NA; j_gene: TRBJ2-1; v_gene: TRBV5-6
CDR3aa: CSVVISWGVNEQFF; CDR3nt: TGCAGCGTTGTAATATCTTGGGGGGTTAATGAGCAGTTCTTC; abundance: once; d_gene: NA; j_gene: TRBJ2-1; v_gene: TRBV29-1
CDR3aa: CASSIQGNTEAFF; CDR3nt: TGTGCCAGCAGTATACAGGGGAACACTGAAGCTTTCTTT; abundance: NA; d_gene: NA; j_gene: TRBJ1-1; v_gene: TRBV6-5
CDR3aa: CASSFSSGYEQYF; CDR3nt: TGTGCCAGCAGCTTCTCTAGCGGCTACGAGCAGTACTTC; abundance: NA; d_gene: TRBD2; j_gene: TRBJ2-7; v_gene: TRBV11-3
CDR3aa: CAWSGGQQETQYF; CDR3nt: TGTGCCTGGAGTGGAGGCCAACAAGAGACCCAGTACTTC; abundance: NA; d_gene: NA; j_gene: TRBJ2-5; v_gene: TRBV30
CDR3aa: CASSPGQANYGYTF; CDR3nt: TGTGCCAGCTCACCAGGACAGGCAAACTATGGCTACACCTTC; abundance: NA; d_gene: TRBD1; j_gene: TRBJ1-2; v_gene: TRBV18
CDR3aa: CASSVLAGGPRDTQYF; CDR3nt: TGTGCCAGCAGCGTACTAGCGGGAGGGCCGAGGGATACGCAGTATTTT; abundance: NA; d_gene: TRBD2; j_gene: TRBJ2-3; v_gene: TRBV7-9
CDR3aa: CASSSLLGANNQPQHF; CDR3nt: TGTGCCAGTAGTTCTCTGCTGGGGGCTAACAATCAGCCCCAGCATTTT; abundance: NA; d_gene: NA; j_gene: TRBJ1-5; v_gene: TRBV19
CDR3aa: CASRGYRVQETQYF; CDR3nt: TGTGCCAGCAGGGGCTACAGGGTCCAAGAGACCCAGTACTTC; abundance: once; d_gene: NA; j_gene: TRBJ2-5; v_gene: TRBV2
CDR3aa: CASSEYYYGYTF; CDR3nt: TGTGCCAGCAGTGAATACTACTATGGCTACACCTTC; abundance: NA; d_gene: NA; j_gene: TRBJ1-2; v_gene: TRBV25-1
CDR3aa: CAWSGETSNYNEQFF; CDR3nt: TGTGCCTGGAGCGGTGAGACTAGTAACTACAATGAGCAGTTCTTC; abundance: NA; d_gene: NA; j_gene: TRBJ2-1; v_gene: TRBV30
CDR3aa: CASSETSGTGKGYTF; CDR3nt: TGCGCCAGCAGCGAAACCTCCGGGACAGGGAAAGGCTACACCTTC; abundance: NA; d_gene: TRBD1; j_gene: TRBJ1-2; v_gene: TRBV5-1
CDR3aa: CAWTNPGVLAGNTIYF; CDR3nt: TGTGCCTGGACCAACCCAGGGGTACTAGCTGGAAACACCATATATTTT; abundance: NA; d_gene: NA; j_gene: TRBJ1-3; v_gene: TRBV30
CDR3aa: CASSGPRDYVSYEQYF; CDR3nt: TGTGCCAGCAGTGGTCCCCGGGACTACGTGTCCTACGAGCAGTACTTC; abundance: NA; d_gene: TRBD2; j_gene: TRBJ2-7; v_gene: TRBV6-1
CDR3aa: CASTLDGGRLDGYTF; CDR3nt: TGTGCCAGCACTTTAGACGGGGGGCGATTAGACGGCTACACCTTC; abundance: NA; d_gene: NA; j_gene: TRBJ1-2; v_gene: TRBV7-9
CDR3aa: CASRGDNYSNQPQHF; CDR3nt: TGTGCCAGCCGAGGGGACAACTATAGCAATCAGCCCCAGCATTTT; abundance: NA; d_gene: NA; j_gene: TRBJ1-5; v_gene: TRBV2
CDR3aa: CASSYGGAEEKLFF; CDR3nt: TGTGCCAGCAGTTACGGGGGGGCCGAGGAAAAACTGTTTTTT; abundance: NA; d_gene: NA; j_gene: TRBJ1-4; v_gene: TRBV6-5
CDR3aa: CASSLPADTQYF; CDR3nt: TGTGCCAGCAGCTTACCGGCAGATACGCAGTATTTT; abundance: NA; d_gene: NA; j_gene: TRBJ2-3; v_gene: TRBV7-8
CDR3aa: CASASLIARTYNEQFF; CDR3nt: TGTGCCAGCGCCTCTCTTATAGCGCGAACCTACAATGAGCAGTTCTTC; abundance: NA; d_gene: NA; j_gene: TRBJ2-1; v_gene: TRBV7-9
CDR3aa: CASSLEGAKSNTEAFF; CDR3nt: TGCGCCAGCAGCTTGGAGGGGGCGAAGAGTAACACTGAAGCTTTCTTT; abundance: NA; d_gene: TRBD1; j_gene: TRBJ1-1; v_gene: TRBV5-1
CDR3aa: CASSQAQRTSGLNEQFF; CDR3nt: TGCGCCAGCAGCCAAGCGCAAAGGACTAGCGGGCTGAATGAGCAGTTCTTC; abundance: few; d_gene: TRBD2; j_gene: TRBJ2-1; v_gene: TRBV4-3
CDR3aa: CASSPGGEQYF; CDR3nt: TGCGCCAGCAGCCCAGGGGGCGAGCAGTACTTC; abundance: NA; d_gene: TRBD1; j_gene: TRBJ2-7; v_gene: TRBV5-1
CDR3aa: CASSLGQGKPKTQYF; CDR3nt: TGTGCCAGCAGCTTAGGGCAGGGGAAGCCAAAGACCCAGTACTTC; abundance: NA; d_gene: NA; j_gene: TRBJ2-5; v_gene: TRBV11-2
CDR3aa: CASSLVGESSYNEQFF; CDR3nt: TGCGCCAGCAGCTTGGTAGGGGAAAGCTCCTACAATGAGCAGTTCTTC; abundance: NA; d_gene: NA; j_gene: TRBJ2-1; v_gene: TRBV5-1
CDR3aa: CASSQGTASGYTF; CDR3nt: TGTGCCAGCAGCCAAGGGACAGCGAGTGGCTACACCTTC; abundance: NA; d_gene: NA; j_gene: TRBJ1-2; v_gene: TRBV14
CDR3aa: CAISESAPGSQPQHF; CDR3nt: TGTGCCATCAGTGAGTCGGCCCCGGGGAGTCAGCCCCAGCATTTT; abundance: NA; d_gene: NA; j_gene: TRBJ1-5; v_gene: TRBV10-3
CDR3aa: CASSPTTGDSGNTIYF; CDR3nt: TGTGCCAGCTCACCAACGACAGGGGACTCTGGAAACACCATATATTTT; abundance: NA; d_gene: TRBD1; j_gene: TRBJ1-3; v_gene: TRBV18
CDR3aa: CSVVGRDTNTEAFF; CDR3nt: TGCAGCGTCGTCGGCCGGGACACGAACACTGAAGCTTTCTTT; abundance: NA; d_gene: NA; j_gene: TRBJ1-1; v_gene: TRBV29-1
CDR3aa: CASSLESGYSGANVLTF; CDR3nt: TGTGCCAGCAGCTTGGAGTCCGGGTACTCTGGGGCCAACGTCCTGACTTTC; abundance: NA; d_gene: NA; j_gene: TRBJ2-6; v_gene: TRBV5-4
CDR3aa: CASSIRGLAGVWDTQYF; CDR3nt: TGTGCCAGTAGTATACGGGGACTAGCGGGAGTCTGGGATACGCAGTATTTT; abundance: NA; d_gene: TRBD2; j_gene: TRBJ2-3; v_gene: TRBV19
CDR3aa: CASSARTSGPTDTQYF; CDR3nt: TGTGCCAGTAGTGCCCGGACTAGCGGGCCCACAGATACGCAGTATTTT; abundance: NA; d_gene: TRBD2; j_gene: TRBJ2-3; v_gene: TRBV19
CDR3aa: CSVEDALAVQETQYF; CDR3nt: TGCAGCGTTGAAGACGCACTAGCGGTTCAAGAGACCCAGTACTTC; abundance: NA; d_gene: TRBD2; j_gene: TRBJ2-5; v_gene: TRBV29-1
CDR3aa: CAWSSGPRRQYF; CDR3nt: TGTGCCTGGAGTTCTGGGCCGCGCCGGCAGTACTTC; abundance: NA; d_gene: NA; j_gene: TRBJ2-7; v_gene: TRBV30
CDR3aa: CASSPGTGGEQYF; CDR3nt: TGTGCCAGCTCACCTGGGACAGGGGGCGAGCAGTACTTC; abundance: NA; d_gene: TRBD1; j_gene: TRBJ2-7; v_gene: TRBV18
CDR3aa: CASSIYNRAASTEAFF; CDR3nt: TGTGCCAGTAGTATATATAACAGGGCGGCGAGCACTGAAGCTTTCTTT; abundance: NA; d_gene: NA; j_gene: TRBJ1-1; v_gene: TRBV19